Presented here are 19 T cell receptor beta chains from one specimen sequenced in a study of T cells in localized non-small cell lung cancer. Measured with immunoSEQ multiplex PCR; TCRdb has only the in-frame clones, and not every one. The sample yields tens of thousands of clones, roughly 87% seen once. Sequencing was performed on peripheral blood, taken before any cancer treatment. The source is a male donor aged 60 or older with stage I squamous cell lung carcinoma.

The chain employs TRBV13 and TRBJ2-7, with no clear D. V lost 3 bases and J lost 5, with 8 bases in between. This CDR3 has 12 residues. Per the germline V gene, CDR1 is PRHDT and CDR2 is FYEKMQ (reference sequence). Here the CDR3 DNA reads TGTGCCAGCAGCTTCGCGAGGAACGAGCAGTACTTC. This sequence encodes CASSFARNEQYF.

J is TRBJ2-3 and V is TRBV2, with TRBD2 identical over 15 bases. Germline V gene data show CDR1 as SNHLY and CDR2 as FYNNEI. The CDR3 is 18 residues long. V lost 5 bases and J lost 0; bases outside the gene matches: 6. DNA of the CDR3: TGTGCCAGCAGTTGGACTAGCGGGAGGGGGGCTAGCACAGATACGCAGTATTTT. This encodes CASSWTSGRGASTDTQYF.

The chain joins TRBV19 to TRBJ2-2, with TRBD2 matching 13 bases. This CDR3 contains 18 residues. The V and J ends lost 5 bases and 6 bases, in that order; junction bases with no gene match: 12. Germline V gives CDR1 LNHDA, CDR2 SQIVND (reference sequence). The CDR3 nucleotides read TGTGCCAGTAGTGACACTCAACGACTAGCGGGGGGTCCCGGGGAGCTGTTTTTT. Its translation: CASSDTQRLAGGPGELFF.

As DNA, the CDR3 is TGTGCCAGCAGCCCCGGCGGAGATACGCAGTATTTT. This sequence encodes CASSPGGDTQYF. This rearrangement joins TRBV7-3 to TRBJ2-3; D call uncertain. The germline CDR1 and CDR2 sequences are SGHTA and FQGTGA. With 5 bases removed from V and 5 bases from J, the gap between germline ends came to 8 bases. The CDR3 has 12 residues.

This chain connects TRBV19 to TRBJ1-4; TRBD1 might be the D (6 bases). Germline CDR1 is LNHDA and CDR2 is SQIVND (reference sequence). V dropped 4 bases and J dropped 8 bases, with 11 bases sitting between them. This CDR3 spans 13 amino acids. In nucleotides, the CDR3 is TGTGCCAGTAGTACACAGGGTGCCGAAAAACTGTTTTTT. Translated, it gives CASSTQGAEKLFF.

The genes are TRBV7-2 and TRBJ2-1; TRBD2 matches at 10 bases. Germline V gene sequence: CDR1 SGHTA, CDR2 FQGNSA. Unmatched junction bases numbered 9, after V lost 7 bases and J lost 6 bases. This CDR3 region has 15 residues. The CDR3 reads CASTQSGRGGNEQFF. In nucleotides, the CDR3 is TGTGCCAGCACCCAGAGCGGGAGGGGGGGCAATGAGCAGTTCTTC.

The chain carries TRBV6-5 and TRBJ1-5; D is perhaps TRBD1 (6 bases). The CDR3 spans 13 residues. Germline V gene sequence: CDR1 MNHEY, CDR2 SVGAGI. V lost 8 bases to trimming and J lost 7 bases, with 15 bases between them. The CDR3 coding sequence is TGTGCCAGCCGATGGGGGGCCACCCAGCCCCAGCATTTT. It specifies CASRWGATQPQHF.

This clone came up once. This chain links TRBV29-1 with TRBJ2-2, with 10 bases aligning to TRBD2. Trimming removed 5 bases from V and 6 bases from J; junction bases left unmatched: 6. There are 14 residues in the CDR3. Germline V gene sequence: CDR1 SQVTM, CDR2 ANQGSEA. The CDR3 DNA follows: TGCAGCGTTAGAGTAGCGGGGGGTGCCGGGGAGCTGTTTTTT. Its translation: CSVRVAGGAGELFF.

The chain links TRBV6-1 to TRBJ1-2; the D is unclear. The CDR3 contains 14 residues. The V gene lost 7 bases and the J gene lost 3 bases, with 15 bases spanning the gap. CDR1 is MNHNS and CDR2 is SASEGT in the germline V gene. CDR3 coding DNA: TGTGCCAGCATCAGAGAGGCCCCGGACTATGGCTACACCTTC. Protein product: CASIREAPDYGYTF.

A single count supports this clone. This rearrangement joins TRBV11-2 to TRBJ2-5; D gene uncertain. The J call may be mistaken, given a closer DNA end match to TRBJ2-7. The CDR3 spans 15 residues. Germline assignment: CDR1 SGHAT and CDR2 FQNNGV. CDR3 sequence: CASSLRSIPSYEQYF. In DNA, the CDR3 is TGTGCCAGCAGCCTCAGATCAATTCCTTCCTACGAGCAGTACTTC.

The chain combines TRBV19 with TRBJ1-5; D uncertain. Trimming removed 8 bases from V and 0 bases from J, with 8 bases in between. The CDR3 totals 13 residues. Germline V gene lookup returns CDR1 LNHDA and CDR2 SQIVND (reference sequence). The CDR3 loop is CASQDYSNQPQHF. CDR3 nucleotides: TGTGCCAGTCAGGATTATAGCAATCAGCCCCAGCATTTT.

The gene calls are TRBV28 and TRBJ1-4; possibly TRBD1 for D (5 bases). The germline V and J ends were trimmed by 4 bases and 0 bases, with 9 bases remaining between them. The CDR3 is made up of 15 amino acids. Germline CDR1 is MDHEN and CDR2 is SYDVKM. This CDR3 reads CASSSGGATNEKLFF. As DNA, the CDR3 is TGTGCCAGCAGTTCCGGAGGGGCAACTAATGAAAAACTGTTTTTT.

This sequence joins TRBV9 and TRBJ2-1, with 7 bases fitting TRBD2. Germline CDR1 is SGDLS and CDR2 is YYNGEE. J lost 9 bases, V lost 2 bases, and 11 bases had no gene match. CDR3 size: 15 residues. The CDR3 loop reads CASSVFEGGSAEQFF. As DNA, the CDR3 is TGTGCCAGCAGCGTTTTCGAGGGAGGGTCAGCTGAGCAGTTCTTC.

This clone showed up just once. J is TRBJ1-2 and V is TRBV6-6, with D perhaps matching TRBD1 (6 bases). V was pared by 0 bases and J by 5 bases, with 10 bases between. This CDR3 comprises 14 residues. From germline, CDR1 is MNHNY and CDR2 SVGAGI (reference sequence). CDR3 sequence: CASSYSTGTYGYTF. The CDR3 DNA is TGTGCCAGCAGTTACTCGACAGGAACATATGGCTACACCTTC.

V gene TRBV5-8 combines with J gene TRBJ1-1, with D possibly TRBD1 on 5 matching bases. From germline, CDR1 is SGHTS and CDR2 YDEGEE. The CDR3 is made up of 14 amino acids. V was cut by 0 bases and J by 10 bases, with 16 bases left in between. The CDR3 DNA is TGTGCCAGCAGCTTGGAGGGGTGGCCACTGTCAGCTTTCTTT. This codes for CASSLEGWPLSAFF.

The chain recombines TRBV7-2 with TRBJ1-2; no reliable D call. The CDR3 spans 14 residues. Germline lookup yields CDR1 SGHTA and CDR2 FQGNSA. V dropped 1 base and J dropped 5 bases, with 11 bases sitting between them. The DNA for the CDR3 is TGTGCCAGCAGCTTAGTAATAACCGGGTATGGCTACACCTTC. Protein product: CASSLVITGYGYTF. Full variable domain (outside the CDR3, taken from reference TRBV7-2 and TRBJ1-2): GAGVSQSPSNKVTEKGKDVELRCDPISGHTALYWYRQSLGQGLEFLIYFQGNSAPDKSGLPSDRFSAERTGGSVSTLTIQRTQQEDSAVYLCASSLVITGYGYTFGSGTRLTVV.

This chain links TRBV5-1 with TRBJ2-7; TRBD2 matches at 12 bases. The trim removed 5 bases at V and 6 bases at J, leaving 9 bases unmatched. This CDR3 comprises 15 residues. Germline V gene lookup returns CDR1 SGHRS and CDR2 YFSETQ. The CDR3 DNA reads as TGCGCCAGCAGTCTCCGACTAGCGGGAGAGTCCGAGCAGTACTTC. Protein product: CASSLRLAGESEQYF.

The genes are TRBV6-1 and TRBJ1-5, with D hard to call. Deletions cut 4 bases from V and 7 bases from J, with 11 bases between. Looked up from germline, CDR1 is MNHNS and CDR2 is SASEGT. This CDR3 has 13 residues. The CDR3 reads CASSAVERQPQHF. CDR3 DNA sequence: TGTGCCAGCAGTGCCGTGGAGAGGCAGCCCCAGCATTTT.

The V gene is TRBV7-9, the J gene TRBJ1-1, with TRBD1 as a possible D gene (6 bases). V was clipped by 5 bases and J by 14 bases, with 15 bases between them. The CDR3 loop spans 11 amino acids. Looked up from germline, CDR1 is SEHNR and CDR2 is FQNEAQ (reference sequence). The CDR3 spells CASSQFRQVFF. For the CDR3, the DNA is TGTGCCAGCAGCCAGTTCCGACAGGTCTTCTTT.